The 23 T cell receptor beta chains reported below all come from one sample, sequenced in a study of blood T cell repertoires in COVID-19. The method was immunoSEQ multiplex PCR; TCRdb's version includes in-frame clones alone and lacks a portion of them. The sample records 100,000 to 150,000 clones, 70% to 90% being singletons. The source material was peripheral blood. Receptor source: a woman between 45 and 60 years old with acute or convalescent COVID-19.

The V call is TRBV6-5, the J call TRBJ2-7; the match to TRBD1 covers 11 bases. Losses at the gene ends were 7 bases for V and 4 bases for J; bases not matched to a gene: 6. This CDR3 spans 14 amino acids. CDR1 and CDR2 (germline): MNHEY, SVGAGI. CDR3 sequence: CASNPGQGGYEQYF. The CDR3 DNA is TGTGCCAGCAACCCGGGACAGGGGGGATACGAGCAGTACTTC.

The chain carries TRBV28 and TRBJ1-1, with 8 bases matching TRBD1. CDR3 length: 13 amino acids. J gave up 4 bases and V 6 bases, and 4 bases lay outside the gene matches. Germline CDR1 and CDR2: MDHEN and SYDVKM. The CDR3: CASRSGQGTEAFF. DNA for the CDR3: TGTGCCAGCAGATCCGGACAGGGCACTGAAGCTTTCTTT. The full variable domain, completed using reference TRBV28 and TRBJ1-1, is DVKVTQSSRYLVKRTGEKVFLECVQDMDHENMFWYRQDPGLGLRLIYFSYDVKMKEKGDIPEGYSVSREKKERFSLILESASTNQTSMYLCASRSGQGTEAFFGQGTRLTVV.

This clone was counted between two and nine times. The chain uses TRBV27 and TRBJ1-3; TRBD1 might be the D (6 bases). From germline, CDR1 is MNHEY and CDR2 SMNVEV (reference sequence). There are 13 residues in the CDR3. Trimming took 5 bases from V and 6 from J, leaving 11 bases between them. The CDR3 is CASSNQGLNTIYF. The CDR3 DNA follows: TGTGCCAGCAGTAATCAGGGGTTAAACACCATATATTTT.

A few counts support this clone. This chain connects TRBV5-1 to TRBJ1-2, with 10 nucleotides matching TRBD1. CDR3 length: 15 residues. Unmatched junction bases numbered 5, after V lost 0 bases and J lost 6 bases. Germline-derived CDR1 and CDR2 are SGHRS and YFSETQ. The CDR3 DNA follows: TGCGCCAGCAGCTTGGCCGGGACAGGGGCCGATGGCTACACCTTC. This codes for CASSLAGTGADGYTF.

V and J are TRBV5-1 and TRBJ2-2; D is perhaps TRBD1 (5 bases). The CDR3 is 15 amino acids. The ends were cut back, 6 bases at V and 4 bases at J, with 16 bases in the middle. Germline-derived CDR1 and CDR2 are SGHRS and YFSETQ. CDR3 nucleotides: TGCGCCAGCACTCTAACCCAGCAGGGCACCGGGGAGCTGTTTTTT. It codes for CASTLTQQGTGELFF.

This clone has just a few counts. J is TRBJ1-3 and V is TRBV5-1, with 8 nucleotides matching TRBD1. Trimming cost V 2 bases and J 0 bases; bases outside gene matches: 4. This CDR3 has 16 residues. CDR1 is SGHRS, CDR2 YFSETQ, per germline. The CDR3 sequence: CASSLQGVLSGNTIYF. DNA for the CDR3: TGCGCCAGCAGCTTACAGGGGGTCCTCTCTGGAAACACCATATATTTT.

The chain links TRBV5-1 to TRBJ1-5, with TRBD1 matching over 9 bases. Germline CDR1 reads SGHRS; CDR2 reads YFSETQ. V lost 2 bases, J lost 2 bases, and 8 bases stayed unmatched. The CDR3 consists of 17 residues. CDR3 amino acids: CASSLGLRTGGNQPQHF. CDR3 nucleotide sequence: TGCGCCAGCAGCTTAGGACTCCGGACAGGGGGCAATCAGCCCCAGCATTTT.

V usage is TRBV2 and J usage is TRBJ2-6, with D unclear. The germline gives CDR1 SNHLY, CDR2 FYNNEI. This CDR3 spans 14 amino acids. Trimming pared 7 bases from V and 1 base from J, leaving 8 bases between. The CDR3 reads CASTTESGANVLTF. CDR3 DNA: TGTGCCAGCACCACGGAGTCTGGGGCCAACGTCCTGACTTTC. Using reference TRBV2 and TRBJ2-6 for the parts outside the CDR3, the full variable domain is EPEVTQTPSHQVTQMGQEVILRCVPISNHLYFYWYRQILGQKVEFLVSFYNNEISEKSEIFDDQFSVERPDGSNFTLKIRSTKLEDSAMYFCASTTESGANVLTFGAGSRLTVL.

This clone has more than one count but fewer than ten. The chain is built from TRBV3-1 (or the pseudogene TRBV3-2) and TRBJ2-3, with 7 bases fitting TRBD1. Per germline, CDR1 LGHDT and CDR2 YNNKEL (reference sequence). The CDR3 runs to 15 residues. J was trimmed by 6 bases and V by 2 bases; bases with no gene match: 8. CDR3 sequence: CASSQKEGALDTQYF. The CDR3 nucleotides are TGTGCCAGCAGCCAAAAAGAGGGGGCGCTTGATACGCAGTATTTT.

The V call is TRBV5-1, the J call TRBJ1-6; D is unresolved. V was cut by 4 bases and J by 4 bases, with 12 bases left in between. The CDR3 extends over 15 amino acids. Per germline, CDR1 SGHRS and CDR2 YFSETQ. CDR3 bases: TGCGCCAGCAGCCCTAGAGGGCCTTATAATTCACCCCTCCACTTT. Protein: CASSPRGPYNSPLHF. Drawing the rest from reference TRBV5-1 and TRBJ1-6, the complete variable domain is KAGVTQTPRYLIKTRGQQVTLSCSPISGHRSVSWYQQTPGQGLQFLFEYFSETQRNKGNFPGRFSGRQFSNSRSEMNVSTLELGDSALYLCASSPRGPYNSPLHFGNGTRLTVT.

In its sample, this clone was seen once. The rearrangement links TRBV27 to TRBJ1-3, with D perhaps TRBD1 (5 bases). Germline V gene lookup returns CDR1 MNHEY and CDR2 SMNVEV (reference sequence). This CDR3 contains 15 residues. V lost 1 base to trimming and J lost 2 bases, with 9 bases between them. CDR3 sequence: CASSLYPGTGNTIYF. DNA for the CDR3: TGTGCCAGCAGTTTATACCCAGGGACTGGAAACACCATATATTTT.

The CDR3 DNA reads as TGTGCCAGCAGCTTATTCCTCGGCGGAGATAATTCACCCCTCCACTTT. Translating it yields CASSLFLGGDNSPLHF. The V and J genes are TRBV7-9 and TRBJ1-6; D is uncertain. Germline values: CDR1 SEHNR, CDR2 FQNEAQ (reference sequence). Trimming shortened V by 2 bases and J by 5 bases, and 13 bases separated the two germline ends. The CDR3 consists of 16 residues.

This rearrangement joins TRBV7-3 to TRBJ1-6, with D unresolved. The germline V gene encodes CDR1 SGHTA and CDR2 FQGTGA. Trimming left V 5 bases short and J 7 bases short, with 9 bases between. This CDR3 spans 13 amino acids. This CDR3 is CASSNNENSPLHF. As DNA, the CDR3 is TGTGCCAGCAGCAATAATGAGAATTCACCCCTCCACTTT.

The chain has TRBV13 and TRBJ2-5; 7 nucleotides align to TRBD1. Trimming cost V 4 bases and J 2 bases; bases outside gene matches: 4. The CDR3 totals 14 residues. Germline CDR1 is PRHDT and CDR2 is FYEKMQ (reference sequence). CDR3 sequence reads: CASSSGTVQETQYF. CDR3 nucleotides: TGTGCCAGCAGCTCCGGGACAGTACAAGAGACCCAGTACTTC.

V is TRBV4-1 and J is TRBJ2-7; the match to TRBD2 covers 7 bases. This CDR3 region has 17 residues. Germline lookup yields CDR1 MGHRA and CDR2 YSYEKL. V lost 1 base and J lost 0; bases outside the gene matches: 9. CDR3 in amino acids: CASSQATGLLSSYEQYF. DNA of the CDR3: TGCGCCAGCAGCCAAGCTACGGGACTACTAAGCTCCTACGAGCAGTACTTC.

The CDR3 DNA reads TGTGCCAGCAGCAAACGGACAGGGGACGGAGTTTCTGGGGCCAACGTCCTGACTTTC. It yields the protein CASSKRTGDGVSGANVLTF. The chain employs TRBV21-1 and TRBJ2-6; the D call in the table, TRBD1, was not verified against the DNA. TRBV21-1 is a documented pseudogene. The CDR3 is 19 amino acids.

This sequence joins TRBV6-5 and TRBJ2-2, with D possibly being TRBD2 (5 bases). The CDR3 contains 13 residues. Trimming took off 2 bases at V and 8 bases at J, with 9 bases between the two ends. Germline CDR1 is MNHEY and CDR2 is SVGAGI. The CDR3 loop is CASSYEGKGELFF. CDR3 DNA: TGTGCCAGCAGTTACGAGGGAAAGGGGGAGCTGTTTTTT.

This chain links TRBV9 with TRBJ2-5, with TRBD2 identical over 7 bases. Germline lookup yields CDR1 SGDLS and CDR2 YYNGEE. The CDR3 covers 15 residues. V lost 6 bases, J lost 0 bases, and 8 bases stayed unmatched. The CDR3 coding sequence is TGTGCCAGCACCCTGGGAGCGGGGAACCAAGAGACCCAGTACTTC. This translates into CASTLGAGNQETQYF.

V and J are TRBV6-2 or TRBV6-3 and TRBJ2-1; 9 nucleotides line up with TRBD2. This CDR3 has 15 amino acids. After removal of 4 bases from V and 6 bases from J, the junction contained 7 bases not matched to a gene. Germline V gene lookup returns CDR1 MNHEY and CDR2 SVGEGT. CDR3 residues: CASSSRAAGGNEQFF. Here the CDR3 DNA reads TGTGCCAGCAGTTCCCGCGCAGCGGGAGGCAATGAGCAGTTCTTC.

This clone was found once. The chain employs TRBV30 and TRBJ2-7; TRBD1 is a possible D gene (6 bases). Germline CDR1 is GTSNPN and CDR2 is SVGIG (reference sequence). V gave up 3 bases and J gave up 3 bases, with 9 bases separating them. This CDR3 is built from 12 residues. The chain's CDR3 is CAWRGGSYEQYF. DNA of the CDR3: TGTGCCTGGAGAGGGGGTAGCTACGAGCAGTACTTC.

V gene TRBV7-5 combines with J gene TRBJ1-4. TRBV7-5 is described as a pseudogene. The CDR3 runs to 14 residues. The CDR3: CARSPGKGGEKLFF. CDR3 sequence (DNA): TGTGCCAGAAGCCCCGGGAAGGGCGGTGAAAAACTGTTTTTT.

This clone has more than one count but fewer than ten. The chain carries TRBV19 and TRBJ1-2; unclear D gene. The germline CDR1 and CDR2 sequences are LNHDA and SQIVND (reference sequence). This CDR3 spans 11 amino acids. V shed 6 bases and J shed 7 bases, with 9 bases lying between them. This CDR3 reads CASRMNIGYTF. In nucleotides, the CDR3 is TGTGCCAGTAGGATGAACATTGGCTACACCTTC.

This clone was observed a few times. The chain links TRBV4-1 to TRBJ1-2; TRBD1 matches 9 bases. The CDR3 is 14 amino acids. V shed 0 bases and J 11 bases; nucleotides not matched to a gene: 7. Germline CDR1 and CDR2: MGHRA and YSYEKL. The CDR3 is CASSQEWDRVKYTF. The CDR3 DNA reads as TGCGCCAGCAGCCAAGAATGGGACAGGGTGAAATACACCTTC.